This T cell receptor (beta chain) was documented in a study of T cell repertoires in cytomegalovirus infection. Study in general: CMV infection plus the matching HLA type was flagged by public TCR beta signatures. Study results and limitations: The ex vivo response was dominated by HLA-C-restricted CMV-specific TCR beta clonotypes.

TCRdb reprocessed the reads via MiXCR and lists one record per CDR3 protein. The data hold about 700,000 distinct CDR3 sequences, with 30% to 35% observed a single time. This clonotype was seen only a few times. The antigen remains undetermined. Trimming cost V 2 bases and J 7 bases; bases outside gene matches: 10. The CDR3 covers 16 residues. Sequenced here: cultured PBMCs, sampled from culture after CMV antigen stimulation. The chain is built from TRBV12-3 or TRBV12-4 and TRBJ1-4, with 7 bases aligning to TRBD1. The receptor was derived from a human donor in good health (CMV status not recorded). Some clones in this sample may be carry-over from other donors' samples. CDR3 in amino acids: CASSLRTGRGGEKLFF. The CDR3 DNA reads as TGTGCCAGCAGTTTAAGGACAGGTCGAGGGGGTGAAAAACTGTTTTTT.